The source of this TCR beta chain is a study of blood T cell repertoires in COVID-19 (dated by TCRdb to 2018 to 2021). With regard to the full study: Samples from collaborators originated in the United States, Italy and Spain and spanned both the acute and convalescent phases of COVID-19. The samples were drawn from the first 160 participants of the ongoing ImmuneRACE study and from more than 1,000 subjects provided by 6 global collaborators. Where available, HLA class I and class II types were taken from metadata supplied by the sample provider and were not determined by assay-based typing. Nearly every sample came with metadata listing a de-identified subject ID, COVID-19 status, age in years and sex. The material from the prospective study consisted of cDNA or gDNA derived from T cells, B-cell-depleted T cells, or PBMCs. Deeply sampled blood TCRbeta repertoires from subjects exposed to, actively infected with, or recovered from COVID-19 were included in the dataset. The repertoires were released in a freely available public database meant as a resource for research on the immune response to SARS-CoV-2.

Of note for this clone: Its antigen remains undetermined. The input lacks base qualities; no much larger clone sits a single base away.

The immunoSEQ Assay, a bias-controlled multiplex PCR, was used to amplify TCRbeta CDR3 regions from genomic DNA. The study's own analysis went as follows. Nucleated cell counts per sample were estimated from amplification of reference gene primers within the assay. Sequence reads were collapsed and filtered to measure the absolute abundance of every unique TCRbeta CDR3 rearrangement. For each sample, productive Simpson clonality was calculated by taking the square root of Simpson's diversity index across productive rearrangements. Imported from immuneACCESS, the table was reduced by TCRdb to in-frame sequences with V and J called. These copies leave out some clones; in studies compared against another copy, an unresolved V gene accounts for under half, and the cause of the remainder is not known. V, J and clone size were drawn from that table, and D and trimming were deduced from the DNA. The table for this sample lists over 150,000 clones; roughly four fifths of them were counted only once. The ten largest clones represent 6% to 8% of the sample.

The CDR3 has 17 amino acids, counting the end cysteine and phenylalanine. The only DNA kept is the CDR3, 51 bases in frame from the first base. From V the trimming removes 4 bases and from J it removes 1 base, while the gene matches leave 5 bases of the junction unaccounted for. CDR1 SGHDT and CDR2 YYEEEE were looked up in the germline V gene. Collaborating institutions collected whole blood in K2EDTA tubes following their own protocols. For TCRbeta analysis, collaborators shipped samples in one of three forms: frozen whole blood, isolated PBMCs, or DNA extracted from either of those sample types. Summary of the overall study and its limitations: How much clinical and demographic metadata was included differed by source and by participant, and the metadata was provided uncurated.

The chain uses TRBV5-6 and TRBJ2-5; 15 bases in between match TRBD2. Sequencing was done on a sample of peripheral blood. The receptor was isolated from a human donor with acute or convalescent COVID-19. The donor label of this sample is uncertain. DNA sequence: TGTGCCAGCAGCAAGGGACTAGCGGGAGGCCTCCAAGAGACCCAGTACTTC. Its translation is CASSKGLAGGLQETQYF.